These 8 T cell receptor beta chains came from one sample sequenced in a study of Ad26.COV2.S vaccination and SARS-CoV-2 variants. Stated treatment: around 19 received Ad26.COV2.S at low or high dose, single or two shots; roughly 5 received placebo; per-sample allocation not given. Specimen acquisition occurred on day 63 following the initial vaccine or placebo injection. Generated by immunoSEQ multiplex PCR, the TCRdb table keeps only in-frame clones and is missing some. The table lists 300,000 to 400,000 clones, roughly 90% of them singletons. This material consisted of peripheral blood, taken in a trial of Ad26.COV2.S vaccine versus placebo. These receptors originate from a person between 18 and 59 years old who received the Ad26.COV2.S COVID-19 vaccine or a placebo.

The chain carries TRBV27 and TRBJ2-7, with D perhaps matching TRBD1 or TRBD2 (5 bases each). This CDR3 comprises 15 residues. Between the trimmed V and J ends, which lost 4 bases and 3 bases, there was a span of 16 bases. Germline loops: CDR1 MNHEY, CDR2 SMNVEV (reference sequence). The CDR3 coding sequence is TGTGCCAGCAGTTCACCGGGACGAGGAAACTACGAGCAGTACTTC. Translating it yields CASSSPGRGNYEQYF.

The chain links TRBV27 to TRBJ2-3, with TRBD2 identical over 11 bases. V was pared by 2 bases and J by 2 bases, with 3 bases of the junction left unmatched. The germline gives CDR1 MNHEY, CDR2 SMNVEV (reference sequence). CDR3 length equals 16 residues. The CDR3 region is CASSLVSGRDTDTQYF. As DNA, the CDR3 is TGTGCCAGCAGTTTAGTTAGCGGGAGGGACACAGATACGCAGTATTTT.

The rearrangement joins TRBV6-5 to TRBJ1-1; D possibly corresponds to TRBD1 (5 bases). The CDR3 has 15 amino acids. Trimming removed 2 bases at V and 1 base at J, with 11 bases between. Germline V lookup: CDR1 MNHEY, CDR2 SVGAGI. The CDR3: CASSYRPTGNTEAFF. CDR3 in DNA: TGTGCCAGCAGTTACCGCCCCACAGGGAACACTGAAGCTTTCTTT.

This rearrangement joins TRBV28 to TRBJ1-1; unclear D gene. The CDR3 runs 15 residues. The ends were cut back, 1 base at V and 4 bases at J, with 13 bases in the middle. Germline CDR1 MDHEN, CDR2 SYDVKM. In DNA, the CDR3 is TGTGCCAGCAGTTTATCGGGCAGGCCGGGCACTGAAGCTTTCTTT. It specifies CASSLSGRPGTEAFF.

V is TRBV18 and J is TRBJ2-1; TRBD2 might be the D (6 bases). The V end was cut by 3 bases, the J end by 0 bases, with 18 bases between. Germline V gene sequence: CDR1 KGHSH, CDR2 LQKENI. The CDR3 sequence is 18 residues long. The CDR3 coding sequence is TGTGCCAGCTCACCTCCTAATCGCGGGGCGAGCTCCTACAATGAGCAGTTCTTC. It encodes CASSPPNRGASSYNEQFF. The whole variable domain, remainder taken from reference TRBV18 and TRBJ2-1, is NAGVMQNPRHLVRRRGQEARLRCSPMKGHSHVYWYRQLPEEGLKFMVYLQKENIIDESGMPKERFSAEFPKEGPSILRIQQVVRGDSAAYFCASSPPNRGASSYNEQFFGPGTRLTVL.

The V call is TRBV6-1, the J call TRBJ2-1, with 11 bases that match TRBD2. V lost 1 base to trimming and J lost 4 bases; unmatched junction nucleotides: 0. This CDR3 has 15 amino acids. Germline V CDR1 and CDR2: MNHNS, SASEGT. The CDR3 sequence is CASSEGLAGYNEQFF. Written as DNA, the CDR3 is TGTGCCAGCAGTGAAGGACTAGCGGGGTACAATGAGCAGTTCTTC.

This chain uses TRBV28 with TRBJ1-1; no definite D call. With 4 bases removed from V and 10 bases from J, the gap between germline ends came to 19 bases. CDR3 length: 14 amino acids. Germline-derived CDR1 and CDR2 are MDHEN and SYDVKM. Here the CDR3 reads CASSSQVPPLSAFF. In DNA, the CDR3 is TGTGCCAGCAGTTCCCAAGTTCCGCCCTTATCAGCTTTCTTT.

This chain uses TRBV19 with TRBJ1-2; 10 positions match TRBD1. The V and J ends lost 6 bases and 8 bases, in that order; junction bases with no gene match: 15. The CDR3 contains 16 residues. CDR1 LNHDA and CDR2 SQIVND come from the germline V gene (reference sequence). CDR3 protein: CASRMDRDRGYNGYTF. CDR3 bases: TGTGCCAGTAGGATGGACCGGGACAGGGGATATAACGGCTACACCTTC.